These 15 T cell receptor beta chains came from one sample sequenced in a study of T cell repertoires in cytomegalovirus infection. TCRdb re-analysed the reads in MiXCR, keeping a single row per CDR3 protein. The sample lists approximately 180,000 distinct CDR3 sequences; roughly 17% were seen once. Sample: CD8+ T cells from PBMCs. The receptor source for this set is a human donor in good health (CMV status not recorded). Some clones in this sample may be carry-over from other donors' samples.

The chain combines TRBV20-1 with TRBJ2-1; TRBD2 agrees at 13 bases. Looked up from germline, CDR1 is DFQATT and CDR2 is SNEGSKA (reference sequence). Trimming cost V 6 bases and J 0 bases; bases outside gene matches: 8. The CDR3 covers 17 residues. This chain's CDR3 is CSAKTSGGLSSYNEQFF. The CDR3, as DNA: TGCAGTGCCAAGACTAGCGGGGGGTTAAGCTCCTACAATGAGCAGTTCTTC.

This clonotype was seen only a few times. The chain carries TRBV4-1 and TRBJ2-5; either TRBD1 or TRBD2 may fit D (5 bases each). The germline V gene encodes CDR1 MGHRA and CDR2 YSYEKL. This CDR3 is 19 amino acids long. V gave up 0 bases and J gave up 2 bases, with 22 bases separating them. The CDR3 DNA is TGCGCCAGCAGCCAAGAAGGTGCAGGGACGAGAGCCCTTCAAGAGACCCAGTACTTC. Amino acids: CASSQEGAGTRALQETQYF.

This clonotype was found a few times. This rearrangement joins TRBV5-1 to TRBJ1-6, with 7 nucleotides matching TRBD1. Germline CDR1 and CDR2: SGHRS and YFSETQ. Trimming took 4 bases from V and 6 from J; bases not matched to a gene: 4. The CDR3 contains 14 residues. CDR3 residues: CASSLGDSNSPLHF. Written as DNA, the CDR3 is TGCGCCAGCAGCCTGGGGGACAGTAATTCACCCCTCCACTTT.

This CDR3 is CASSLNTQTPSSYNEQFF. CDR3 DNA sequence: TGTGCCAGCAGTTTAAATACCCAGACTCCGAGCTCCTACAATGAGCAGTTCTTC. The V and J genes are TRBV28 and TRBJ2-1, with D hard to call. Looked up from germline, CDR1 is MDHEN and CDR2 is SYDVKM. This CDR3 region has 18 residues. The V end lost 2 bases, the J end lost 0 bases, and 17 bases lay between the germline ends.

In its sample, this clonotype was seen many times. The CDR3 loop reads CASSESTGQGMNTEAFF. CDR3 in DNA: TGTGCCAGCAGTGAAAGCACAGGACAGGGGATGAACACTGAAGCTTTCTTT. V gene TRBV2 combines with J gene TRBJ1-1; TRBD1 aligns across 9 bases. The CDR3 totals 17 residues. The germline CDR1 and CDR2 sequences are SNHLY and FYNNEI. V dropped 2 bases and J dropped 0; count of bases not matched to a gene: 7.

The rearrangement uses TRBV9 and TRBJ1-4, with TRBD1 matching over 7 bases. CDR1 is SGDLS and CDR2 is YYNGEE in the germline V gene. V dropped 4 bases and J dropped 8; count of bases not matched to a gene: 11. CDR3 length equals 15 residues. The CDR3 is CASSPRDRAGEKLFF. The CDR3 coding sequence is TGTGCCAGCAGCCCCCGAGACAGGGCCGGGGAAAAACTGTTTTTT.

Of note for this clonotype: At one of its ends the junction is not consistent with the germline gene, which may arise from a read error. The CDR3 sequence is CASSQEPGMNTEAFF. Written as DNA, the CDR3 is TGTGCCAGCAGCCAAGAACCAGGGATGAACACTGAAGCTTTCTTT. The chain links TRBV4-1 to TRBJ1-1; D is possibly TRBD1 (5 bases). The CDR3 runs to 15 residues. Germline V lookup: CDR1 MGHRA, CDR2 YSYEKL.

The V call is TRBV27, the J call TRBJ1-5, with TRBD1 matching 7 bases. V dropped 3 bases and J dropped 7; count of bases not matched to a gene: 6. Germline CDR1 and CDR2: MNHEY and SMNVEV (reference sequence). This CDR3 spans 14 amino acids. The CDR3 region is CASSFRQGRQPQHF. DNA for the CDR3: TGTGCCAGCAGTTTCCGACAGGGTCGGCAGCCCCAGCATTTT.

The chain recombines TRBV2 with TRBJ2-7; D is unresolved. The CDR3 has 13 amino acids. CDR1 SNHLY and CDR2 FYNNEI come from the germline V gene. Trimming removed 2 bases from V and 2 bases from J, with 7 bases in between. The DNA of the CDR3 is TGTGCCAGCAGTGAAACCAGCACCTACGAGCAGTACTTC. This codes for CASSETSTYEQYF.

The gene calls are TRBV20-1 and TRBJ1-2; D might be TRBD1 (5 bases). Trimming stripped 5 bases from V and 6 bases from J, with 16 bases between. CDR1 is DFQATT, CDR2 SNEGSKA, per germline (reference sequence). The CDR3 extends over 13 amino acids. The CDR3 here is CSADPGTEDGYTF. The CDR3 region has the DNA TGCAGTGCTGACCCCGGGACTGAGGATGGCTACACCTTC.

V gene TRBV28 combines with J gene TRBJ2-7; no definite D call. The CDR3 consists of 13 residues. Trimming removed 5 bases from V and 0 bases from J, with 8 bases in between. CDR1 and CDR2 from the germline V gene are MDHEN and SYDVKM. The CDR3 sequence is CASSPSGSYEQYF. The CDR3, as DNA: TGTGCCAGCAGTCCCTCGGGCTCCTACGAGCAGTACTTC. The full variable domain, completed using reference TRBV28 and TRBJ2-7, is DVKVTQSSRYLVKRTGEKVFLECVQDMDHENMFWYRQDPGLGLRLIYFSYDVKMKEKGDIPEGYSVSREKKERFSLILESASTNQTSMYLCASSPSGSYEQYFGPGTRLTVT.

This clonotype showed up many times. This chain links TRBV7-2 with TRBJ2-1; D gene ambiguous. The CDR3 is 13 amino acids. The ends were cut back, 5 bases at V and 10 bases at J, with 15 bases in the middle. The germline V gene encodes CDR1 SGHTA and CDR2 FQGNSA. Here the CDR3 DNA reads TGTGCCAGCAGCACATACGGGTTAAGGGAGCAGTTCTTC. Protein sequence: CASSTYGLREQFF.

In its sample, this clonotype was seen once. The rearrangement links TRBV15 to TRBJ2-5; D remains ambiguous. CDR1 and CDR2 (germline): LNHNV, YYDKDF (reference sequence). The germline V and J ends were trimmed by 8 bases and 4 bases, with 14 bases remaining between them. The CDR3 is 13 amino acids. DNA for the CDR3: TGTGCCACCCTTGAACAGTACTCAGAGACCCAGTACTTC. It codes for CATLEQYSETQYF.

The rearrangement links TRBV7-2 to TRBJ1-3, with D tentatively TRBD1 (5 bases). Trimming cost V 2 bases and J 2 bases, with 7 bases left between them. Germline lookup yields CDR1 SGHTA and CDR2 FQGNSA. CDR3 length: 14 amino acids. CDR3 sequence reads: CASSLTGPGNTIYF. In nucleotides, the CDR3 is TGTGCCAGCAGCTTAACGGGGCCTGGAAACACCATATATTTT.

This clonotype is a singleton in its sample. This chain connects TRBV6-2 or TRBV6-3 to TRBJ2-7; 7 bases match TRBD1. The CDR3 is 14 amino acids. J gave up 0 bases and V 3 bases, and 2 bases lay outside the gene matches. CDR1 and CDR2 from the germline V gene are MNHEY and SVGEGT. The CDR3 here is CASSYDRVSYEQYF. The CDR3 DNA is TGTGCCAGCAGTTATGACAGGGTCTCCTACGAGCAGTACTTC.